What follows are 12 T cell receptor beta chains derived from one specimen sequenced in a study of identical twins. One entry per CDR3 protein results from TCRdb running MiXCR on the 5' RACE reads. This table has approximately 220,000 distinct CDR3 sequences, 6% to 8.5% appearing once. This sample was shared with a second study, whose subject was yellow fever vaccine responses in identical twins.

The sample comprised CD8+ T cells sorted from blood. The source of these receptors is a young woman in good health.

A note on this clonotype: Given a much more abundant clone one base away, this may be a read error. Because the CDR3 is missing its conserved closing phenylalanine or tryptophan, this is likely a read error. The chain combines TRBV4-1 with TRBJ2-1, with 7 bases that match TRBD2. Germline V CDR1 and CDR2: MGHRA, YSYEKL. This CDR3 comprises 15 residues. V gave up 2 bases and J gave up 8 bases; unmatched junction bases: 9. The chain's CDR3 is CASSQWGGWYDEQFI. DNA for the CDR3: TGCGCCAGCAGCCAATGGGGGGGGTGGTACGATGAGCAGTTCATC.

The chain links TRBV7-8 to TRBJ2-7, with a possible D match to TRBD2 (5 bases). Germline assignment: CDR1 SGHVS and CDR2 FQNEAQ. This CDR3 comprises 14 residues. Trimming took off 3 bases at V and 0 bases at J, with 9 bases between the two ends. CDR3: CASSLERNSYEQYV. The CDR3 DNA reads TGTGCCAGCAGCTTGGAGCGGAACTCCTACGAGCAGTACGTC.

The CDR3 nucleotides are TGTGCCAGCAGCCTAGGGGACAGGGGCCCCCAGGGCGAGCAGTACTTC. Amino acids: CASSLGDRGPQGEQYF. This chain connects TRBV7-6 to TRBJ2-7, with 10 nucleotides matching TRBD1. Germline V gene sequence: CDR1 SGHVS, CDR2 FNYEAQ. The CDR3 has 16 residues. The junction had 13 bases not matched to a gene; V was cut back by 5 bases and J by 6 bases.

CDR3 amino acids: CSAAGTSGGYNEQFF. DNA for the CDR3: TGCAGCGCCGCCGGGACCTCAGGCGGTTACAATGAGCAGTTCTTC. The chain has TRBV29-1 and TRBJ2-1; D assignment may be TRBD1 or TRBD2 (5 bases each). Germline V CDR1 and CDR2: SQVTM, ANQGSEA. This CDR3 spans 15 amino acids. V lost 7 bases, J lost 4 bases, and 20 bases lay in between.

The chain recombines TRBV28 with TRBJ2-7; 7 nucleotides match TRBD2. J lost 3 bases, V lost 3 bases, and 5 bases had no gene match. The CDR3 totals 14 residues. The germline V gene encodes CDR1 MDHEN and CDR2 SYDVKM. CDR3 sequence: CASSFPAGIYEQYF. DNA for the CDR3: TGTGCCAGCAGTTTTCCAGCGGGAATCTACGAGCAGTACTTC.

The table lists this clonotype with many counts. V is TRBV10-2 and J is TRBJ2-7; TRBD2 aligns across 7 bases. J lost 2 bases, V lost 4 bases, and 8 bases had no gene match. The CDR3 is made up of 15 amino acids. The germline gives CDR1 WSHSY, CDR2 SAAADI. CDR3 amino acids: CASSGPSGAPYEQYV. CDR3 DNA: TGCGCCAGCAGTGGCCCGAGCGGGGCACCCTACGAGCAGTACGTC.

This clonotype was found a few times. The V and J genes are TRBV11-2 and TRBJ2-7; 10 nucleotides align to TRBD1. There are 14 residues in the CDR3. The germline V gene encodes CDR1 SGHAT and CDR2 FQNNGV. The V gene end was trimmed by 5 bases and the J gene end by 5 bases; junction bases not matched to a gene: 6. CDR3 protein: CASSDRDRGHEQYF. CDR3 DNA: TGTGCCAGCAGCGACCGGGACAGGGGTCACGAGCAGTACTTC.

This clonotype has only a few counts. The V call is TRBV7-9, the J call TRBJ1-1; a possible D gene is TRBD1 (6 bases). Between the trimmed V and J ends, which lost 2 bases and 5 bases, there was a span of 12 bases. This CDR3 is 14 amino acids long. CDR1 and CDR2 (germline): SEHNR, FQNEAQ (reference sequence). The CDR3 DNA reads TGTGCCAGCAGCTTAACAGGGCAGGGGACTGAAGCTTTCTTT. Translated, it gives CASSLTGQGTEAFF.

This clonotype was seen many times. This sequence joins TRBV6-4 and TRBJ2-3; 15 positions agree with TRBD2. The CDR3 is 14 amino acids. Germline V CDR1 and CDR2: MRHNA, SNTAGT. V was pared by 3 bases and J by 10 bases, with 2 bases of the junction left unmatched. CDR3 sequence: CASSEGLAGGPQYF. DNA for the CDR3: TGTGCCAGCAGTGAGGGACTAGCGGGGGGTCCGCAGTATTTT.

DNA for the CDR3: TGTGCCAGCAGCCATGATGGACTGGATTCGTCTAGCACAGATACGCAGTATTTT. This sequence encodes CASSHDGLDSSSTDTQYF. The gene calls are TRBV16 and TRBJ2-3, with D possibly TRBD2 on 5 matching bases. Germline CDR1 reads KGHSY; CDR2 reads FQNENV. Trimming left V 3 bases short and J 0 bases short, with 19 bases between. This CDR3 is 18 amino acids long.

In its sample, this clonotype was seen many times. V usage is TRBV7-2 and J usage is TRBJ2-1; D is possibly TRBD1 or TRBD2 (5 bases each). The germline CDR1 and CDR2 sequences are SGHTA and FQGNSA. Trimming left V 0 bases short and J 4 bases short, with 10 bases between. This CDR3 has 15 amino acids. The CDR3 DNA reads TGTGCCAGCAGCTTAGCGGGGGAGAGGTACAATGAGCAGTTCTTC. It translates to CASSLAGERYNEQFF.

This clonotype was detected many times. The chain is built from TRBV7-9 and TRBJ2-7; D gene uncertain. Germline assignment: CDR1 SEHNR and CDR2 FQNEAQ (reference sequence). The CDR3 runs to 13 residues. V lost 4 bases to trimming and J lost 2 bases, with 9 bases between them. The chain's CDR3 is CASSSVLTYEQYF. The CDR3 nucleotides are TGTGCCAGCAGCTCCGTCTTGACCTACGAGCAGTACTTC. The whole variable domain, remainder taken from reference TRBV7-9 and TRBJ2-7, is DTGVSQNPRHKITKRGQNVTFRCDPISEHNRLYWYRQTLGQGPEFLTYFQNEAQLEKSRLLSDRFSAERPKGSFSTLEIQRTEQGDSAMYLCASSSVLTYEQYFGPGTRLTVT.